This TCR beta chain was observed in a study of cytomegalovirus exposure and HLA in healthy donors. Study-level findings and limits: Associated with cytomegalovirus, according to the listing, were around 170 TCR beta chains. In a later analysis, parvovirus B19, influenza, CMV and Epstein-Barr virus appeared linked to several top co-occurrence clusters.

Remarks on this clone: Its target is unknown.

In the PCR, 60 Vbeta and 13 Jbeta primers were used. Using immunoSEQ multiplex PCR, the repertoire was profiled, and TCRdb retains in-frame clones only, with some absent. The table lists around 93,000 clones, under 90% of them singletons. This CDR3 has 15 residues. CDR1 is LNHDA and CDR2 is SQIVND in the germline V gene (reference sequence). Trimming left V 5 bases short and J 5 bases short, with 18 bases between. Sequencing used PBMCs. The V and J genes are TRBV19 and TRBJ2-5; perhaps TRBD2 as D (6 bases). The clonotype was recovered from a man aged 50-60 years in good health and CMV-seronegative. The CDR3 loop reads CASSRTGSRGETQYF. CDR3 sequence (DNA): TGTGCCAGTAGTCGTACCGGGAGCCGAGGGGAGACCCAGTACTTC.